Detailed here is one T cell receptor (beta chain). Antigen specificity is unknown. The table came from immunoSEQ multiplex PCR; TCRdb's copy has only in-frame clones and leaves some out. The sample has 180,000 or so clones, 85% to 95% seen once. The entry originates in a study of T cell responses to AZD1222 COVID-19 vaccine. Study results and limitations: Seropositive AZD1222 recipients at baseline numbered only 6 or 7. Across the whole spike, CD4 TCRs peaked at regions 160-218 and 743-854.

Per the germline V gene, CDR1 is LNHNV and CDR2 is YYDKDF (reference sequence). This CDR3 region has 14 residues. V dropped 2 bases and J dropped 5 bases, with 13 bases sitting between them. V and J are TRBV15 and TRBJ2-7; maybe TRBD2 (5 bases). Material: peripheral blood, obtained on day 0 of AZD1222 vaccination. The clonotype originates from an adult in good health. The CDR3 reads CATSRLGESNEQYF. DNA for the CDR3: TGTGCCACCAGCAGACTTGGGGAGAGTAACGAGCAGTACTTC.